This T cell receptor beta chain comes out of a study of blood T cell repertoires in COVID-19. At the level of the study: Acute and convalescent COVID-19 specimens originated in the United States, Italy and Spain. From T cells, B-cell-depleted T cells, or PBMCs came the material, which was cDNA or gDNA.

The length of the CDR3 is 17 residues. The ends lost 4 bases at V and 2 bases at J; junction bases unmatched: 7. CDR1 is KGHDR, CDR2 SFDVKD, per germline. In the source study's methods: Amplification of reference gene primers was used by the study to estimate nucleated cell counts. Profiled with immunoSEQ multiplex PCR; TCRdb holds only in-frame clones, not every one. The D gene and trimming were derived from the DNA, and the V and J assignments and clone size from that table. The sample carries about 140,000 clones, 80% to 90% recorded once. The specimen was peripheral blood. The rearrangement joins TRBV24-1 to TRBJ1-2; TRBD1 matches 12 bases. This clonotype originated in a human donor with acute or convalescent COVID-19. The donor label of this sample is uncertain. CDR3: CATSETGQGAPNYGYTF. Written as DNA, the CDR3 is TGTGCCACCAGTGAAACGGGACAGGGGGCCCCCAACTATGGCTACACCTTC.